This TCR beta chain was identified in a study of CD8+ T cells in alopecia areata. Overall study findings and caveats: The study found higher clonality in lesional than normal scalp, especially in alopecia totalis/universalis. Between patients, shared TCR sequences were less clear than in mice. This was possibly due in part to HLA diversity in the patient population.

Extraction and reverse transcription of RNA yielded cDNA as the sequencing template. Here immunoSEQ multiplex PCR was the method, and the copy in TCRdb shows in-frame clones only, minus some. This sample has 110,000 or so clones; roughly 55% occur once, and the top ten carry roughly a quarter. Punch biopsies of lesional scalp, plus peripheral blood, were taken from alopecia areata patients. On this clone: Antigen: not known.

The specimen sequenced was NKG2D-low CD8+ T cells sorted from blood. The sequence was collected from a human donor with alopecia areata.

The DNA of the CDR3 is TGCAGTGTCGACCCCAACAATGAGCAGTTCTTC. Amino acid sequence: CSVDPNNEQFF. V usage is TRBV20-1 and J usage is TRBJ2-1, with no clear D. V was trimmed by 7 bases and J by 5 bases, leaving 9 bases between them. This CDR3 comprises 11 residues. Germline V lookup: CDR1 DFQATT, CDR2 SNEGSKA (reference sequence).